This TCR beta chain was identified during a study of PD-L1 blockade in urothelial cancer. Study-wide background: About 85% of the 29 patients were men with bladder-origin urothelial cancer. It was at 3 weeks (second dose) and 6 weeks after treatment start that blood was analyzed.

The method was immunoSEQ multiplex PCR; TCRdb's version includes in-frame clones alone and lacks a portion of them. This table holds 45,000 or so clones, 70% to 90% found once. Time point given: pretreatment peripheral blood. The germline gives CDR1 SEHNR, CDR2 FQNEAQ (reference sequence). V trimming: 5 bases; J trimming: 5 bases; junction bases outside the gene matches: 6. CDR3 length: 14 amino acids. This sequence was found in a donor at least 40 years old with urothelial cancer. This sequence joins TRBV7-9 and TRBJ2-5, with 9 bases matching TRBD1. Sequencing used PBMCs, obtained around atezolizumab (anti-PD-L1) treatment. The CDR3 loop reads CASSRGQGVETQYF. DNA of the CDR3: TGTGCCAGCAGCCGGGGACAGGGTGTGGAGACCCAGTACTTC.